This is a list of T cell receptor beta chains from one sample in a study of OX40 agonist ivuxolimab in advanced cancers. Assay: immunoSEQ multiplex PCR; the TCRdb copy retains only in-frame clones and omits some. The data contain around 80,000 clones, about nine tenths of them singletons. The starting material was CD4+ or CD8+ T cells sorted from blood, obtained in a trial of the OX40 agonist ivuxolimab. The source of these receptors is an adult with an advanced solid tumor such as melanoma, head and neck, liver or kidney cancer. CDR3s include the opening cysteine and the closing phenylalanine or tryptophan. The order of the fields is clone size, V gene, D gene, J gene, CDR3 DNA, CDR3 protein. A D gene is named only where the DNA matches it firmly. For some rows the clone size is stated as once, few or many, or as a class when expanded; others skip it.

abundance: -
v_gene: TRBV29-1
d_gene: TRBD2
j_gene: TRBJ2-5
CDR3nt: TGCATGACCCTAGCGGGGCAAGAGACCCAGTACTTC
CDR3aa: CMTLAGQETQYF

abundance: -
v_gene: TRBV13
d_gene: TRBD1
j_gene: TRBJ1-2
CDR3nt: TGTGCCAGCAGCTTAGGCGGAGGGGGCAATGGCTACACCTTC
CDR3aa: CASSLGGGGNGYTF

abundance: -
v_gene: TRBV2
d_gene: -
j_gene: TRBJ2-1
CDR3nt: TGTGCCAGCAGTGAATGGCAGGCCGACTACAATGAGCAGTTCTTC
CDR3aa: CASSEWQADYNEQFF

abundance: -
v_gene: TRBV12-5
d_gene: TRBD2
j_gene: TRBJ2-1
CDR3nt: TGTGCTACTCAGACTAGCGGGGCCTACAATGAGCAGTTCTTC
CDR3aa: CATQTSGAYNEQFF

abundance: -
v_gene: TRBV4-1
d_gene: -
j_gene: TRBJ2-7
CDR3nt: TGCGCCAGCAGCCAAAATCCGGACAGCTCCTACGAGCAGTACTTC
CDR3aa: CASSQNPDSSYEQYF

abundance: -
v_gene: TRBV2
d_gene: -
j_gene: TRBJ2-7
CDR3nt: TGTGCCAGCAGTGACCCTTGGGCAACTGGCGAGCTCGAGCAGTACTTC
CDR3aa: CASSDPWATGELEQYF

abundance: -
v_gene: TRBV7-2
d_gene: -
j_gene: TRBJ1-5
CDR3nt: TGTGCCAGCAGCTTATTGGGGCCCCAGCATTTT
CDR3aa: CASSLLGPQHF

abundance: -
v_gene: TRBV5-1
d_gene: -
j_gene: TRBJ1-5
CDR3nt: TGCGCCAGCAGCTTTGTTCCCAATCAGCCCCAGCATTTT
CDR3aa: CASSFVPNQPQHF

abundance: -
v_gene: TRBV4-1
d_gene: -
j_gene: TRBJ2-7
CDR3nt: TGCGCCAGCAGCCAATCCGGGCCCGGGGTGTACGAGCAGTACTTC
CDR3aa: CASSQSGPGVYEQYF

abundance: -
v_gene: TRBV13
d_gene: -
j_gene: TRBJ1-5
CDR3nt: TGTGCCAGCAGCTTAGGGAGGGGGGGCAATCAGCCCCAGCATTTT
CDR3aa: CASSLGRGGNQPQHF

abundance: once
v_gene: TRBV6-1
d_gene: TRBD1
j_gene: TRBJ2-7
CDR3nt: TGTGCCAGCAGCACCCGGGACAGGGACTCCTACGAGCAGTACTTC
CDR3aa: CASSTRDRDSYEQYF

abundance: -
v_gene: TRBV11-2
d_gene: TRBD2
j_gene: TRBJ2-3
CDR3nt: TGTGCCAGCAGCTTAGTAGCCCTAGCGGGGGGGGTCACAGATACGCAGTATTTT
CDR3aa: CASSLVALAGGVTDTQYF

abundance: -
v_gene: TRBV21-1
d_gene: -
j_gene: TRBJ1-1
CDR3nt: TGTGCCAGCAGCAAAGTCGGTGACAGGGGTGGCACTGAAGCTTTCTTT
CDR3aa: CASSKVGDRGGTEAFF

abundance: -
v_gene: TRBV27
d_gene: TRBD2
j_gene: TRBJ2-7
CDR3nt: TGTGCCAGCAACCCGGGAGGGGTTTTTGACTCCGAGCAGTACTTC
CDR3aa: CASNPGGVFDSEQYF

abundance: -
v_gene: TRBV27
d_gene: -
j_gene: TRBJ2-5
CDR3nt: TGTGCCAGCAGTTTATCAGGGGAGGAGACCCAGTACTTC
CDR3aa: CASSLSGEETQYF

abundance: -
v_gene: TRBV6-5
d_gene: TRBD1
j_gene: TRBJ1-1
CDR3nt: TGTGCCAGCGGAATTGGGACAGGGGACACTGAAGCTTTCTTT
CDR3aa: CASGIGTGDTEAFF

abundance: -
v_gene: TRBV14
d_gene: -
j_gene: TRBJ2-7
CDR3nt: TGTGCCAGCAGCCAAGGAACGGCTCGGGGCTTCGAGCAGTACTTC
CDR3aa: CASSQGTARGFEQYF